The 20 T cell receptor beta chains given below trace back to one sample, sequenced in a study of blood T cell repertoires in COVID-19. Libraries were prepared by immunoSEQ multiplex PCR; TCRdb keeps only in-frame clonotypes and omits some of them. The data show around 230,000 clones, with about nine tenths seen just once and under 13% held by the top ten. Sequencing input: PBMCs or T cells enriched from blood (not recorded which). All receptors derive from a man aged 18 to 30 with acute COVID-19.

V gene TRBV27 combines with J gene TRBJ1-2; D not resolved. V dropped 2 bases and J dropped 0 bases, with 4 bases sitting between them. This CDR3 region has 13 residues. Germline values: CDR1 MNHEY, CDR2 SMNVEV (reference sequence). DNA for the CDR3: TGTGCCAGCAGTTTACATCCTAACTATGGCTACACCTTC. It is translated as CASSLHPNYGYTF.

V usage is TRBV29-1 and J usage is TRBJ2-3, with 9 bases fitting TRBD2. The CDR3 length is 15 residues. The germline V gene has CDR1 SQVTM and CDR2 ANQGSEA. With 2 bases clipped from V and 0 bases from J, the junction kept 3 bases outside the gene matches. The CDR3: CSVETSGPSTDTQYF. As DNA, the CDR3 is TGCAGCGTTGAAACTAGCGGGCCGAGCACAGATACGCAGTATTTT.

The rearrangement joins TRBV27 to TRBJ2-3, with 7 bases that match TRBD2. This CDR3 spans 16 amino acids. Trimming cost V 2 bases and J 1 base; bases outside gene matches: 6. CDR1 and CDR2 from the germline V gene are MNHEY and SMNVEV (reference sequence). CDR3 DNA: TGTGCCAGCAGTTTAAGGACGACTAGCCGCACAGATACGCAGTATTTT. Encoded protein: CASSLRTTSRTDTQYF.

The chain combines TRBV11-2 with TRBJ2-4, with 7 nucleotides matching TRBD2. V gave up 5 bases and J gave up 11 bases; unmatched junction bases: 12. CDR1 is SGHAT, CDR2 FQNNGV, per germline. The CDR3 contains 14 residues. The CDR3 DNA follows: TGTGCCAGCAGCCCCGGGGGAGGACTAGTAGTTCAGTACTTC. It specifies CASSPGGGLVVQYF.

Details on this clone: It may be a read error: a sequence one base away is much more abundant. This chain uses TRBV27 with TRBJ2-7; D is perhaps TRBD2 (5 bases). Trimming pared 6 bases from V and 3 bases from J, leaving 6 bases between. Germline V gene sequence: CDR1 MNHEY, CDR2 SMNVEV (reference sequence). CDR3 length: 11 amino acids. The CDR3 bases are TGTGCCAGCAGAGGACTCTACGAGCAGTACTTC. This sequence encodes CASRGLYEQYF.

This sequence joins TRBV28 and TRBJ1-4, with 7 positions matching TRBD1. J was trimmed by 0 bases and V by 5 bases; bases with no gene match: 6. The CDR3 is 16 amino acids. Germline-derived CDR1 and CDR2 are MDHEN and SYDVKM. DNA for the CDR3: TGTGCCAGCAGTCCTTACAGGGGTGCAACTAATGAAAAACTGTTTTTT. It specifies CASSPYRGATNEKLFF.

This clone has just one count. This rearrangement joins TRBV7-2 to TRBJ2-3, with D hard to call. V was shortened by 5 bases and J by 7 bases, with 16 bases between the two germline ends. Per the germline V gene, CDR1 is SGHTA and CDR2 is FQGNSA. This CDR3 is 14 amino acids long. Here the CDR3 DNA reads TGTGCCAGCAGCCCCCAAGGTCGTGGGCATACGCAGTATTTT. Translation gives CASSPQGRGHTQYF.

The chain employs TRBV7-2 and TRBJ1-4, with TRBD1 identical over 9 bases. This CDR3 spans 16 amino acids. Per germline, CDR1 SGHTA and CDR2 FQGNSA. Germline trimming cut 5 bases from V and 10 bases from J; bases unmatched to any gene: 14. The CDR3 region has the DNA TGTGCCAGCAGCGACGAGTTTGGGACAGGGAAGGTAAAACTGTTTTTT. This translates into CASSDEFGTGKVKLFF. Variable domain in full (rest from reference TRBV7-2 and TRBJ1-4): GAGVSQSPSNKVTEKGKDVELRCDPISGHTALYWYRQSLGQGLEFLIYFQGNSAPDKSGLPSDRFSAERTGGSVSTLTIQRTQQEDSAVYLCASSDEFGTGKVKLFFGSGTQLSVL.

V is TRBV15 and J is TRBJ2-7; 11 bases line up with TRBD1. Germline loops: CDR1 LNHNV, CDR2 YYDKDF (reference sequence). Trimming took 1 base from V and 6 from J; bases not matched to a gene: 5. This CDR3 has 15 amino acids. CDR3 sequence: CATSRVGGTGGEQYF. The CDR3 DNA sequence: TGTGCCACCAGCAGAGTGGGCGGGACAGGGGGCGAGCAGTACTTC.

This chain connects TRBV28 to TRBJ2-6, with 7 bases lining up with TRBD2. Germline V gene data show CDR1 as MDHEN and CDR2 as SYDVKM. CDR3 length equals 16 residues. Losses at the gene ends were 5 bases for V and 0 bases for J; bases not matched to a gene: 4. The CDR3 spells CASSSGASSGANVLTF. In DNA, the CDR3 is TGTGCCAGCAGTAGCGGGGCAAGCTCTGGGGCCAACGTCCTGACTTTC.

This clone turned up a few times. The V call is TRBV7-9, the J call TRBJ2-1; TRBD2 is a possible D gene (5 bases). The germline gives CDR1 SEHNR, CDR2 FQNEAQ (reference sequence). The length of the CDR3 is 16 residues. V lost 5 bases and J lost 2, with 16 bases in between. CDR3 sequence reads: CASSRLTDWAYNEQFF. The CDR3 DNA is TGTGCCAGCAGCCGACTTACGGACTGGGCCTACAATGAGCAGTTCTTC.

The rearrangement uses TRBV10-3 and TRBJ2-7; 10 bases fit TRBD2. Trimming cost V 3 bases and J 7 bases; bases outside gene matches: 12. CDR1 and CDR2 from the germline V gene are ENHRY and SYGVKD. There are 16 residues in the CDR3. For the CDR3, the DNA is TGTGCCATCAGTGATCCTACTAGCGGGATTTCGTTGGAGCAGTACTTC. Encoded protein: CAISDPTSGISLEQYF.

The rearrangement uses TRBV5-4 and TRBJ1-1, with D perhaps TRBD1 (5 bases). CDR1 and CDR2 from the germline V gene are SGHNT and YYREEE (reference sequence). V was trimmed by 0 bases and J by 1 base, leaving 13 bases between them. CDR3 length: 16 residues. The CDR3 DNA reads TGTGCCAGCAGCTTGGGGGGACTAGGGACGAACACTGAAGCTTTCTTT. It codes for CASSLGGLGTNTEAFF. The full variable domain, in which reference TRBV5-4 and TRBJ1-1 provide the parts outside the CDR3, is ETGVTQSPTHLIKTRGQQVTLRCSSQSGHNTVSWYQQALGQGPQFIFQYYREEENGRGNFPPRFSGLQFPNYSSELNVNALELDDSALYLCASSLGGLGTNTEAFFGQGTRLTVV.

The CDR3 is CASSSGQGSEAFF. The CDR3 DNA reads as TGTGCCAGCAGCTCCGGACAGGGCTCGGAAGCTTTCTTT. This sequence joins TRBV28 and TRBJ1-1; 8 bases are shared with TRBD1. V shed 6 bases and J 8 bases; nucleotides not matched to a gene: 8. Germline loops: CDR1 MDHEN, CDR2 SYDVKM. There are 13 residues in the CDR3.

In its sample, this clone was seen a few times. Other DNA sequences in the sample encode the same CDR3. The rearrangement joins TRBV27 to TRBJ1-1, with TRBD1 identical over 7 bases. This CDR3 comprises 14 residues. Germline CDR1 and CDR2: MNHEY and SMNVEV (reference sequence). V trimming: 5 bases; J trimming: 0 bases; junction bases outside the gene matches: 3. CDR3 DNA: TGTGCCAGCAGTCCCGGGACAGTGAACACTGAAGCTTTCTTT. This codes for CASSPGTVNTEAFF.

CDR3 region: CASSSTGQGNVGNTIYF. The DNA for the CDR3 is TGTGCCAGCAGTTCCACGGGACAGGGGAATGTCGGAAACACCATATATTTT. The V call is TRBV13, the J call TRBJ1-3; 10 bases are a match to TRBD1. The CDR3 is 17 amino acids. J was trimmed by 4 bases and V by 6 bases; bases with no gene match: 12. In germline, CDR1 is PRHDT, CDR2 FYEKMQ (reference sequence).

The chain recombines TRBV27 with TRBJ2-3; 7 nucleotides line up with TRBD2. After removal of 4 bases from V and 2 bases from J, the junction contained 6 bases not matched to a gene. Germline loops: CDR1 MNHEY, CDR2 SMNVEV (reference sequence). The length of the CDR3 is 15 residues. The CDR3 bases are TGTGCCAGCAGTTCCAGACTAGCAGCCACAGATACGCAGTATTTT. Translating it yields CASSSRLAATDTQYF.

CDR3 amino acids: CASSLRTSGKEQFF. In nucleotides, the CDR3 is TGTGCCAGCAGCTTAAGGACTAGCGGGAAAGAGCAGTTCTTC. This chain links TRBV11-2 with TRBJ2-1, with 12 positions matching TRBD2. Germline CDR1 reads SGHAT; CDR2 reads FQNNGV. Germline trimming cut 2 bases from V and 10 bases from J; bases unmatched to any gene: 3. The CDR3 length is 14 residues. Full variable domain (rest looked up from reference TRBV11-2 and TRBJ2-1): EAGVAQSPRYKIIEKRQSVAFWCNPISGHATLYWYQQILGQGPKLLIQFQNNGVVDDSQLPKDRFSAERLKGVDSTLKIQPAKLEDSAVYLCASSLRTSGKEQFFGPGTRLTVL.

This chain uses TRBV4-2 with TRBJ1-2; D is possibly TRBD1 (5 bases). Germline CDR1 reads LGHNA; CDR2 reads YNFKEQ. V was clipped by 1 base and J by 1 base, with 13 bases between them. The CDR3 length is 16 residues. CDR3 region: CASSQGTLGVNYGYTF. The CDR3 DNA sequence: TGTGCCAGCAGCCAAGGGACATTAGGGGTTAACTATGGCTACACCTTC.

The CDR3 nucleotides read TGTGCCTGGACTCTAGACAGGGGGCGGACTGAAGCTTTCTTT. Its protein product is CAWTLDRGRTEAFF. V and J are TRBV30 and TRBJ1-1; 10 bases map to TRBD1. The V and J ends lost 4 bases and 5 bases, in that order; junction bases with no gene match: 7. The CDR3 covers 14 residues. Germline values: CDR1 GTSNPN, CDR2 SVGIG (reference sequence).